This passage covers 28 T cell receptor beta chains from one sample sequenced in a study of blood T cell repertoires in COVID-19. Profiled with immunoSEQ multiplex PCR; TCRdb holds only in-frame clones, not every one. The data hold some 190,000 clones, with over 70% observed a single time. The sequencing input was PBMCs or T cells enriched from blood (not recorded which). The receptors stem from a man aged 60 to 75 who had been exposed to COVID-19.

The chain couples TRBV9 to TRBJ1-2; D is possibly TRBD1 (6 bases). The CDR3 covers 15 residues. Trimming removed 4 bases at V and 2 bases at J, with 15 bases between. Germline V gene sequence: CDR1 SGDLS, CDR2 YYNGEE. CDR3 DNA: TGTGCCAGCAGCCAAGGAGGACAGCAGAACTATGGCTACACCTTC. This codes for CASSQGGQQNYGYTF.

This rearrangement joins TRBV19 to TRBJ1-1, with a weak D call TRBD1 (6 bases). The CDR3 is made up of 13 amino acids. The germline V gene encodes CDR1 LNHDA and CDR2 SQIVND (reference sequence). The V end was cut by 3 bases, the J end by 11 bases, with 16 bases between. The CDR3, as DNA: TGTGCCAGTAGTATGCAGGGGACGGTTCTTGCTTTCTTT. Protein sequence: CASSMQGTVLAFF.

The J gene is TRBJ2-3, the V gene TRBV11-3; 10 bases line up with TRBD1. CDR1 SGHNT and CDR2 YENEEA come from the germline V gene. The CDR3 spans 15 residues. The V segment lost 3 bases and the J segment 1 base; nucleotides outside the gene matches: 1. CDR3 sequence reads: CASSLGTGGTDTQYF. The CDR3 DNA sequence: TGTGCCAGCAGCTTGGGGACAGGGGGCACAGATACGCAGTATTTT.

The chain links TRBV7-9 to TRBJ2-3; D not resolved. V lost 5 bases, J lost 0 bases, and 12 bases lay in between. The CDR3 consists of 15 residues. Germline CDR1 is SEHNR and CDR2 is FQNEAQ (reference sequence). The DNA of the CDR3 is TGTGCCAGCAGCGCGGTACTTTATAGCACAGATACGCAGTATTTT. Protein sequence: CASSAVLYSTDTQYF.

V is TRBV4-2 and J is TRBJ2-7; 7 bases match TRBD1. The CDR3 is made up of 16 amino acids. Germline CDR1 LGHNA, CDR2 YNFKEQ. The trim removed 4 bases at V and 3 bases at J, leaving 12 bases unmatched. The CDR3 region is CASSPEGTERNYEQYF. The CDR3 DNA reads TGTGCCAGCAGCCCGGAAGGGACAGAGAGGAACTACGAGCAGTACTTC.

This clone was counted between two and nine times. The chain is built from TRBV29-1 and TRBJ1-6; D may be TRBD1 (6 bases). Trimming cost V 6 bases and J 5 bases, with 11 bases left between them. The CDR3 is made up of 13 amino acids. Germline loops: CDR1 SQVTM, CDR2 ANQGSEA. CDR3 nucleotides: TGCAGCGTCGCGGACAGAAATAATTCACCCCTCCACTTT. Its translation: CSVADRNNSPLHF.

This sequence joins TRBV5-6 and TRBJ2-3; 7 nucleotides agree with TRBD1. There are 13 residues in the CDR3. Germline V CDR1 and CDR2: SGHDT, YYEEEE. V trimming: 5 bases; J trimming: 2 bases; junction bases outside the gene matches: 2. The CDR3 nucleotides are TGTGCCAGCAGGACAGGGACCACAGATACGCAGTATTTT. Its translation: CASRTGTTDTQYF.

This clone was picked up a small number of times. The chain uses TRBV2 and TRBJ1-5; D is undetermined. Between the trimmed V and J ends, which lost 8 bases and 3 bases, there was a span of 11 bases. CDR3 length: 13 residues. Germline V CDR1 and CDR2: SNHLY, FYNNEI. The CDR3 DNA reads TGTGCCAGCGGTAGGGAGATCAATCAGCCCCAGCATTTT. It yields the protein CASGREINQPQHF.

The chain is built from TRBV4-3 and TRBJ2-7; 11 nucleotides agree with TRBD1. CDR1 is LGHNA and CDR2 is YSLEER in the germline V gene. The CDR3 totals 16 residues. After removal of 1 base from V and 4 bases from J, the junction contained 6 bases not matched to a gene. CDR3 nucleotides: TGCGCCAGCAGCCAAGGACTAGGGACAGGGGGTTACGAGCAGTACTTC. Amino acids: CASSQGLGTGGYEQYF.

As regards this clone: Given a much more abundant clone one base away, this may be a read error. This chain connects TRBV19 to TRBJ2-1, with D perhaps matching TRBD1 (6 bases). Trimming took 4 bases from V and 0 from J, leaving 10 bases between them. The CDR3 runs to 15 residues. Germline CDR1 LNHDA, CDR2 SQIVND (reference sequence). This chain's CDR3 is CASSTDRSSYNEQFF. The CDR3 coding sequence is TGTGCCAGTAGTACCGACAGGAGCTCCTACAATGAGCAGTTCTTC.

The chain links TRBV19 to TRBJ1-2, with 7 bases matching TRBD1. V lost 10 bases and J lost 2; bases outside the gene matches: 13. The CDR3 length is 15 residues. Germline V lookup: CDR1 LNHDA, CDR2 SQIVND (reference sequence). Written as DNA, the CDR3 is TGTGCCACTCGATCTCCGGGACAGCGAAACTATGGCTACACCTTC. Translation: CATRSPGQRNYGYTF.

The V gene is TRBV7-3, the J gene TRBJ2-1, with 7 positions matching TRBD1. J gave up 8 bases and V 5 bases, and 15 bases lay outside the gene matches. This CDR3 has 16 amino acids. Per the germline V gene, CDR1 is SGHTA and CDR2 is FQGTGA. CDR3 protein: CASSPTRTGSLHEQFF. The CDR3 DNA reads TGTGCCAGCAGCCCAACCCGGACAGGAAGCCTCCATGAGCAGTTCTTC.

The genes are TRBV19 and TRBJ2-1; maybe TRBD1 (6 bases). Germline V gene data show CDR1 as LNHDA and CDR2 as SQIVND (reference sequence). The CDR3 contains 14 residues. V was shortened by 9 bases and J by 8 bases, with 20 bases between the two germline ends. CDR3 DNA: TGTGCCAGCCGCCGGGACACTGGAAGGGATGAGCAGTTCTTC. Residues: CASRRDTGRDEQFF.

This clone was seen only once. The chain has TRBV7-2 and TRBJ2-3; tentative D call: TRBD1 (6 bases). CDR3 size: 14 residues. V shed 5 bases and J shed 0 bases, with 9 bases lying between them. CDR1 is SGHTA and CDR2 is FQGNSA in the germline V gene. The CDR3 sequence: CASSDRRSTDTQYF. In nucleotides, the CDR3 is TGTGCCAGCAGCGACAGGAGGAGCACAGATACGCAGTATTTT. Full variable domain (outside the CDR3, taken from reference TRBV7-2 and TRBJ2-3): GAGVSQSPSNKVTEKGKDVELRCDPISGHTALYWYRQSLGQGLEFLIYFQGNSAPDKSGLPSDRFSAERTGGSVSTLTIQRTQQEDSAVYLCASSDRRSTDTQYFGPGTRLTVL.

The chain couples TRBV19 to TRBJ2-1, with D possibly TRBD2 on 6 matching bases. The length of the CDR3 is 18 residues. The V and J ends lost 2 bases and 4 bases respectively, with 21 bases between them. Germline V CDR1 and CDR2: LNHDA, SQIVND (reference sequence). The CDR3 sequence: CASSIFYMRQGLYNEQFF. The CDR3 DNA follows: TGTGCCAGTAGTATATTTTATATGCGGCAGGGACTTTACAATGAGCAGTTCTTC. The whole variable domain, filled in from reference TRBV19 and TRBJ2-1, reads DGGITQSPKYLFRKEGQNVTLSCEQNLNHDAMYWYRQDPGQGLRLIYYSQIVNDFQKGDIAEGYSVSREKKESFPLTVTSAQKNPTAFYLCASSIFYMRQGLYNEQFFGPGTRLTVL.

The chain carries TRBV11-3 and TRBJ2-1; 9 bases align to TRBD1. Germline lookup yields CDR1 SGHNT and CDR2 YENEEA. J was trimmed by 7 bases and V by 3 bases; bases with no gene match: 13. The CDR3 loop spans 17 amino acids. The CDR3 is CASSFPTGGMNRNEQFF. DNA of the CDR3: TGTGCCAGCAGCTTCCCCACAGGGGGCATGAATCGGAATGAGCAGTTCTTC.

This sequence joins TRBV5-1 and TRBJ1-4, with 8 bases aligning to TRBD1. Trimming cost V 4 bases and J 7 bases; bases outside gene matches: 9. Germline-derived CDR1 and CDR2 are SGHRS and YFSETQ. The CDR3 extends over 15 amino acids. CDR3 bases: TGCGCCAGCAGCGTAACCGGGACAGGCGTTGAAAAACTGTTTTTT. Translating gives CASSVTGTGVEKLFF.

The chain employs TRBV7-8 and TRBJ1-5; D uncertain. V gave up 0 bases and J gave up 0 bases, with 3 bases separating them. The CDR3 sequence is 14 residues long. Germline values: CDR1 SGHVS, CDR2 FQNEAQ. Here the CDR3 reads CASSLAHSNQPQHF. As DNA, the CDR3 is TGTGCCAGCAGCTTAGCCCATAGCAATCAGCCCCAGCATTTT.

V and J are TRBV24-1 and TRBJ2-1, with 10 positions matching TRBD2. V shed 5 bases, J shed 0 bases, and the junction held 9 bases outside the gene matches. Germline V gives CDR1 KGHDR, CDR2 SFDVKD. The CDR3 has 18 residues. The CDR3 nucleotides are TGTGCCACCAGTGTTGGACTAGCGGTGGGGCCCTCCTACAATGAGCAGTTCTTC. Translated: CATSVGLAVGPSYNEQFF.

The rearrangement links TRBV19 to TRBJ2-1, with a weak D call TRBD2 (5 bases). This CDR3 comprises 15 residues. Germline lookup yields CDR1 LNHDA and CDR2 SQIVND (reference sequence). The germline V and J ends were trimmed by 3 bases and 6 bases, with 15 bases remaining between them. The CDR3 region is CASSIISGLLNEQFF. The CDR3 nucleotides are TGTGCCAGTAGTATTATAAGCGGACTCCTCAATGAGCAGTTCTTC.

The chain is built from TRBV27 and TRBJ1-1; D is undetermined. V was shortened by 2 bases and J by 1 base, with 11 bases between the two germline ends. The CDR3 consists of 15 residues. Germline loops: CDR1 MNHEY, CDR2 SMNVEV (reference sequence). The CDR3 DNA is TGTGCCAGCAGTTTAATAGGGAGTTCGAACACTGAAGCTTTCTTT. Encoded protein: CASSLIGSSNTEAFF.

The V call is TRBV7-2, the J call TRBJ1-6; no reliable D call. Trimming stripped 2 bases from V and 14 bases from J, with 7 bases between. CDR1 is SGHTA, CDR2 FQGNSA, per germline. The CDR3 length is 11 residues. The CDR3 is CASSLSRALHF. The CDR3 region has the DNA TGTGCCAGCAGCTTAAGCCGGGCCCTCCACTTT.

This chain links TRBV3-1 (or the pseudogene TRBV3-2) with TRBJ2-2; 8 positions agree with TRBD2. Germline CDR1 reads LGHDT; CDR2 reads YNNKEL (reference sequence). V trimming: 1 base; J trimming: 4 bases; junction bases outside the gene matches: 5. The CDR3 has 16 residues. The DNA for the CDR3 is TGTGCCAGCAGCCAAGTCAGCGGGAGCTTCACCGGGGAGCTGTTTTTT. It translates to CASSQVSGSFTGELFF.

The chain recombines TRBV7-2 with TRBJ2-1, with D unclear. V was pared by 0 bases and J by 3 bases, with 15 bases between. The CDR3 sequence is 17 residues long. Germline-derived CDR1 and CDR2 are SGHTA and FQGNSA. CDR3 protein: CASSLARQSVFYNEQFF. The DNA of the CDR3 is TGTGCCAGCAGCTTAGCGCGGCAGAGCGTATTCTACAATGAGCAGTTCTTC.

This chain joins TRBV10-2 and TRBJ2-3; D is undetermined. This CDR3 region has 14 residues. From germline, CDR1 is WSHSY and CDR2 SAAADI. Trimming took 4 bases from V and 1 from J, leaving 9 bases between them. The CDR3 here is CASSAGTRTDTQYF. The DNA of the CDR3 is TGCGCCAGCAGTGCTGGCACCCGCACAGATACGCAGTATTTT.

This clone showed up just a few times. This sequence joins TRBV18 and TRBJ1-5, with D possibly matching TRBD1 (5 bases). This CDR3 comprises 14 residues. Looked up from germline, CDR1 is KGHSH and CDR2 is LQKENI. Between the trimmed V and J ends, which lost 1 base and 6 bases, there was a span of 10 bases. The CDR3 loop is CASSPQDMGQPQHF. CDR3 bases: TGTGCCAGCTCACCACAGGACATGGGTCAGCCCCAGCATTTT.

J is TRBJ2-4 and V is TRBV3-1 (or the pseudogene TRBV3-2); 7 bases match TRBD1. The CDR3 length is 13 residues. With 6 bases clipped from V and 7 bases from J, the junction kept 6 bases outside the gene matches. Per the germline V gene, CDR1 is LGHDT and CDR2 is YNNKEL (reference sequence). This CDR3 is CASRDRVVNIQYF. In DNA form, the CDR3 reads TGTGCCAGCAGAGACAGGGTTGTGAACATTCAGTACTTC.

The chain carries TRBV5-1 and TRBJ2-3; perhaps TRBD1 as D (5 bases). The V end was cut by 3 bases, the J end by 2 bases, with 10 bases between. This CDR3 contains 14 residues. The germline V gene encodes CDR1 SGHRS and CDR2 YFSETQ. Here the CDR3 reads CASSSGHLTDTQYF. Written as DNA, the CDR3 is TGCGCCAGCAGCTCCGGACACCTCACAGATACGCAGTATTTT.